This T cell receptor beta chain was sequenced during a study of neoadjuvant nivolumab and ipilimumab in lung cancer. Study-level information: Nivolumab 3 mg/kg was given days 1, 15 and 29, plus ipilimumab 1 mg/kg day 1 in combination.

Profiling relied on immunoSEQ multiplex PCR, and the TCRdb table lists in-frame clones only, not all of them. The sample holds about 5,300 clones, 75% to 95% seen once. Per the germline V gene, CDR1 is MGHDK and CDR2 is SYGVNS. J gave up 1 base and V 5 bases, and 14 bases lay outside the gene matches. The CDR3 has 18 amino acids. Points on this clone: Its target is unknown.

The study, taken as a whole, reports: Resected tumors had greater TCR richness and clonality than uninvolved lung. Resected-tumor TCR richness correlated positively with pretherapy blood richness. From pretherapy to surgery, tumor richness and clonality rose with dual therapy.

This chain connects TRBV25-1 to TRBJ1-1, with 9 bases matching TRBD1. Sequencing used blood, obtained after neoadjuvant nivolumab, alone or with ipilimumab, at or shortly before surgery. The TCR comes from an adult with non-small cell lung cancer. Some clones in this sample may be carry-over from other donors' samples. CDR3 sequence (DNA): TGTGCCAGCAGTCCCTGGACAGGGGAGTTCAAGAAGAACACTGAAGCTTTCTTT. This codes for CASSPWTGEFKKNTEAFF.